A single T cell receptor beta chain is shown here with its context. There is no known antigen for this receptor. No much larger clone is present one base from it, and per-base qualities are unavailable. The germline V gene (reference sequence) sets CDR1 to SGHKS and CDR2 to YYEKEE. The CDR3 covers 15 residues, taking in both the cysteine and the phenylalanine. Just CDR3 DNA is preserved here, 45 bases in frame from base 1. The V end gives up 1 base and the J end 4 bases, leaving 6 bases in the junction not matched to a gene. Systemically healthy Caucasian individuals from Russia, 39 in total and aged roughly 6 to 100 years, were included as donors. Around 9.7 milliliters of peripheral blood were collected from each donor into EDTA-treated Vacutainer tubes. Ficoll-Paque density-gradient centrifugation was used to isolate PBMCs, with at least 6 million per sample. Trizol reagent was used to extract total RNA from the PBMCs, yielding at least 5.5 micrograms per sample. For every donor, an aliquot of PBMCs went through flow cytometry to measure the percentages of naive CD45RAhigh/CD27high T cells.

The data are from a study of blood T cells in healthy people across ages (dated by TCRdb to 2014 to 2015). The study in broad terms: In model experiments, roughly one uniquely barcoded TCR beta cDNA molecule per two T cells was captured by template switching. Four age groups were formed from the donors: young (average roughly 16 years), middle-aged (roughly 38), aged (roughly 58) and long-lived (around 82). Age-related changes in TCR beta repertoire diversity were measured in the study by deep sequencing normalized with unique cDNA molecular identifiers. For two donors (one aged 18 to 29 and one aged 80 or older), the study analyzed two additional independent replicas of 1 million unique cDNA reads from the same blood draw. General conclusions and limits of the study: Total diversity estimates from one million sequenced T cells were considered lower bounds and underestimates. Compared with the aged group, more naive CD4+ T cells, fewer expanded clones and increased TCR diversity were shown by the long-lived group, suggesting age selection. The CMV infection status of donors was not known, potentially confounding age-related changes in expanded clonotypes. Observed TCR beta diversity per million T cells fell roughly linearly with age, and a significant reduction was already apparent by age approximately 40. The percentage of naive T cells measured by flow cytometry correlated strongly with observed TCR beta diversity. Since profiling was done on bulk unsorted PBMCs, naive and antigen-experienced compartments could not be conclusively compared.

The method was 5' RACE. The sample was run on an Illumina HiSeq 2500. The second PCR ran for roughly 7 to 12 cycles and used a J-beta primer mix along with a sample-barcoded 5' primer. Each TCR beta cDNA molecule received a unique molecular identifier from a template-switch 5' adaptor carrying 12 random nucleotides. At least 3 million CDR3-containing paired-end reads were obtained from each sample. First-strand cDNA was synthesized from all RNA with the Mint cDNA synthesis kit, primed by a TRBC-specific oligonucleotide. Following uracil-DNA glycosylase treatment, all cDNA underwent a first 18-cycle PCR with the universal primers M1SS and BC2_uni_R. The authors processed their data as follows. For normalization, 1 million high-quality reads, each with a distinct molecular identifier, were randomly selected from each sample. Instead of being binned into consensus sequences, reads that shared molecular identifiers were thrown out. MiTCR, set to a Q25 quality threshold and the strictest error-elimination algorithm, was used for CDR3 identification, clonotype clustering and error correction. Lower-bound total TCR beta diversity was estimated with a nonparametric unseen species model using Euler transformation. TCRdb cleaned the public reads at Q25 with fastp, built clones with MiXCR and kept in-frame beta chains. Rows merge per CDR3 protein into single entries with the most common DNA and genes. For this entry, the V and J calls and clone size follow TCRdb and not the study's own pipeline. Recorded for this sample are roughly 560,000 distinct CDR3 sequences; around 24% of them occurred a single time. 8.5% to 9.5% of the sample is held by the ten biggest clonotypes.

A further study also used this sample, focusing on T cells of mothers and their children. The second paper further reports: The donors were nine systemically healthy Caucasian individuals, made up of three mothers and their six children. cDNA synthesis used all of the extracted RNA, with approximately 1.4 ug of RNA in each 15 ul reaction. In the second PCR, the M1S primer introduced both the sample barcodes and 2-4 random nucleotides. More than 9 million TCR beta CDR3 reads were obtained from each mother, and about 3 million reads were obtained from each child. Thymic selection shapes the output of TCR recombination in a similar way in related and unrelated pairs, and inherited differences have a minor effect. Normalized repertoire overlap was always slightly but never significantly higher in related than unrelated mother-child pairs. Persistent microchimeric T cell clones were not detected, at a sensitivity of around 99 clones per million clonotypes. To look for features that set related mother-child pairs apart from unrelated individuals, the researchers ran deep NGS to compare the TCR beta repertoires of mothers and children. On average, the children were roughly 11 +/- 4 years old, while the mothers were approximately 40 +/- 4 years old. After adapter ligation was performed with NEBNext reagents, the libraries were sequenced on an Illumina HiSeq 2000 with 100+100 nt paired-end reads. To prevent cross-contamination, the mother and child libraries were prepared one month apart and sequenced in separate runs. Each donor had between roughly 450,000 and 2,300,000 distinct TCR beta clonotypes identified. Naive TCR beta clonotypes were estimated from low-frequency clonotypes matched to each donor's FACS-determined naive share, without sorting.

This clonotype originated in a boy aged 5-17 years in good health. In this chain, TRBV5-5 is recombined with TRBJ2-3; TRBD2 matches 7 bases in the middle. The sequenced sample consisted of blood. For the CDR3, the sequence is CASSLPGGTADTQYF. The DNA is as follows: TGTGCCAGCAGCTTGCCGGGAGGAACAGCAGATACGCAGTATTTT.